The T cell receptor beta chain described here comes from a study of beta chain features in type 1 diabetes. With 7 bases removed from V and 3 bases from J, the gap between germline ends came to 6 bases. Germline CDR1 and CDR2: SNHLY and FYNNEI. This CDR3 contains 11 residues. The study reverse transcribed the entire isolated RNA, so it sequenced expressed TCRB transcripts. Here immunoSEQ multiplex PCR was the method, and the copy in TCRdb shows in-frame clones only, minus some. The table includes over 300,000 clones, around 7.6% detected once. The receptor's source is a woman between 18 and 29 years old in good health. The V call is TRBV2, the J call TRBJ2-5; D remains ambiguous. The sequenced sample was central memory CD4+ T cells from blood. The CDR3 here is CASKVEETQYF. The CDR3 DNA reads TGTGCCAGCAAGGTCGAAGAGACCCAGTACTTC.